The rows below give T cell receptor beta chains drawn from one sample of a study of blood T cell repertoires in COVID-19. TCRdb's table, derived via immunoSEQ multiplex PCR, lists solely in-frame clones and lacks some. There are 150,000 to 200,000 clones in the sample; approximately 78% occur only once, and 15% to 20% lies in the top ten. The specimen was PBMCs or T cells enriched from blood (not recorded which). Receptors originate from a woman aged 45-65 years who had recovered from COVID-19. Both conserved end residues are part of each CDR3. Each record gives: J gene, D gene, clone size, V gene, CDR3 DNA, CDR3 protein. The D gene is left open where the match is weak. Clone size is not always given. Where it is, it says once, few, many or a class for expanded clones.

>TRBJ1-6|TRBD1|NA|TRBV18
TGTGCCAGCTCACAGGACAGGAGCTCCTATAATTCACCCCTCCACTTT
CASSQDRSSYNSPLHF
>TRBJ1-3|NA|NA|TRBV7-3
TGTGCCAGCAGCTTACCAGGAAACACCATATATTTT
CASSLPGNTIYF
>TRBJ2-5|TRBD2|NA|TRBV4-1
TGCGCCAGCAAGCTAGCGGGAGGAGCGGAGACCCAGTACTTC
CASKLAGGAETQYF
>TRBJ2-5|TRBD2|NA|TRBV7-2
TGTGCCAGCAGCTTCGACCCGGTAGGACTAGCGGGAGAAGAGACCCAGTACTTC
CASSFDPVGLAGEETQYF
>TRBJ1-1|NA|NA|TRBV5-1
TGCGCCAGCAGCTTGGGTGGCAGATTTAACACTGAAGCTTTCTTT
CASSLGGRFNTEAFF
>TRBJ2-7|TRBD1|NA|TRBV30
TGTGCCTGGGGGGGACAGGGGCCCTACGAGCAGTACTTC
CAWGGQGPYEQYF
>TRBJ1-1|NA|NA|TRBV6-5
TGTGCCAGCACCCCTTCCGGGTCCTCGGCTGAAGCTTTCTTT
CASTPSGSSAEAFF
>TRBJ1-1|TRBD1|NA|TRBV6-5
TGTGCCAGCAGTAAGGGACAGTTAGGGAACACTGAAGCTTTCTTT
CASSKGQLGNTEAFF
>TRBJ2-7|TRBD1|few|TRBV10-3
TGTGCCATCAGATCCGGGACAGAAGGGGAGCAGTACTTC
CAIRSGTEGEQYF
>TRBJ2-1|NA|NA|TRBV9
TGTGCCAGCAGCGAGATAGTCGTTGGTGAGCAGTTCTTC
CASSEIVVGEQFF
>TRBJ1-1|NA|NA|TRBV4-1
TGCGCCAGCAGCCAGTTTTCCGACCGAGGGAACACTGAAGCTTTCTTT
CASSQFSDRGNTEAFF
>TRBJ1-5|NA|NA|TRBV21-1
TGTGCCAGCAGCAAAGATCGGGGAAATCAGCCCCAGCATTTT
CASSKDRGNQPQHF